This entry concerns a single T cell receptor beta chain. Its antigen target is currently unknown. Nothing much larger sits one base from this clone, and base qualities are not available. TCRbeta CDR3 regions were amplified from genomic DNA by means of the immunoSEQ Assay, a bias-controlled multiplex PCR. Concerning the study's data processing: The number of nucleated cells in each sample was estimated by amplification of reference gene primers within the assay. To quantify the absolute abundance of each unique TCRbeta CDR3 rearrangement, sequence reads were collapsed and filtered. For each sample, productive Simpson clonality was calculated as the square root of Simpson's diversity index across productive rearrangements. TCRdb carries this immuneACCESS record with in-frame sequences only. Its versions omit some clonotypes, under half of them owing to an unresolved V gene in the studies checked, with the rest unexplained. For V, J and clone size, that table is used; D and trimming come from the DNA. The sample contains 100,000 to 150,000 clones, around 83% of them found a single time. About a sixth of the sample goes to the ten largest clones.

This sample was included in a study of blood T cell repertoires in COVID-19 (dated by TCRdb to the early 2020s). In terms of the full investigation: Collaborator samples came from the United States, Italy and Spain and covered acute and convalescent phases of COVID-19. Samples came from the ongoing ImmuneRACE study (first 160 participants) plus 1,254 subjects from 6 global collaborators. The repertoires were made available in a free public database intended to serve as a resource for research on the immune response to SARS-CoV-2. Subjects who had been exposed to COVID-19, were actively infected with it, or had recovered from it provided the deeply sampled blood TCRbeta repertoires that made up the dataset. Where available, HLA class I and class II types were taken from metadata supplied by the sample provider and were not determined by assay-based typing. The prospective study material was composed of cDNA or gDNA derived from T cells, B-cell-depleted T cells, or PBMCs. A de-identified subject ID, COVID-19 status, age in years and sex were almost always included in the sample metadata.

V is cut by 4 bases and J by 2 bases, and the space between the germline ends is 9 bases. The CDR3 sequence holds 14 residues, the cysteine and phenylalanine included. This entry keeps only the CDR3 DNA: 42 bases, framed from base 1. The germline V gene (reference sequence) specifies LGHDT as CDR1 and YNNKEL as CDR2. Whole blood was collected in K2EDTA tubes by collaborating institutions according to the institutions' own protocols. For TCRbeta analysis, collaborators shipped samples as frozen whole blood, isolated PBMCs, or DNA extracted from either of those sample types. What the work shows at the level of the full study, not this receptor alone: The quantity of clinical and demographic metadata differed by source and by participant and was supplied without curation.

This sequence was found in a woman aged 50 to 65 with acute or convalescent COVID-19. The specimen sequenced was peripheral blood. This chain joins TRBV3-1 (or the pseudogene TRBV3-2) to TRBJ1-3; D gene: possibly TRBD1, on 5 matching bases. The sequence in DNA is TGTGCCAGCAGCCGGGAGGGGCCTGGAAACACCATATATTTT. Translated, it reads CASSREGPGNTIYF.